Presented here are 12 T cell receptor beta chains from one specimen sequenced in a study of PD-L1 blockade in urothelial cancer. Method: immunoSEQ multiplex PCR; TCRdb's copy keeps in-frame clones and lacks some. Of more than 90,000 clones in the sample, roughly 91% were seen once. Time point in this sample: pretreatment peripheral blood. This specimen consisted of PBMCs, obtained around atezolizumab (anti-PD-L1) treatment. The receptors shown here come from a man between 60 and 75 years old with urothelial cancer.

J is TRBJ1-4 and V is TRBV7-2, with unresolved D. V lost 3 bases to trimming and J lost 3 bases, with 8 bases between them. Per germline, CDR1 SGHTA and CDR2 FQGNSA. The CDR3 runs to 14 residues. The CDR3 DNA sequence: TGTGCCAGCAGCTTGAGGTTCCCTAATGAAAAACTGTTTTTT. Its protein is CASSLRFPNEKLFF.

This clone appeared a single time. The chain carries TRBV11-2 and TRBJ2-3; 10 nucleotides match TRBD2. The CDR3 is made up of 16 amino acids. V lost 2 bases and J lost 0; bases outside the gene matches: 2. CDR1 is SGHAT, CDR2 FQNNGV, per germline. The CDR3 spells CASSLLTSGSTDTQYF. In DNA form, the CDR3 reads TGTGCCAGCAGCTTACTGACTAGCGGGAGCACAGATACGCAGTATTTT. The entire variable domain, with the rest obtained from reference TRBV11-2 and TRBJ2-3, is as follows: EAGVAQSPRYKIIEKRQSVAFWCNPISGHATLYWYQQILGQGPKLLIQFQNNGVVDDSQLPKDRFSAERLKGVDSTLKIQPAKLEDSAVYLCASSLLTSGSTDTQYFGPGTRLTVL.

This clone was counted a few times. The rearrangement joins TRBV11-2 to TRBJ2-7; D possibly corresponds to TRBD1 (6 bases). The CDR3 sequence is 15 residues long. Per the germline V gene, CDR1 is SGHAT and CDR2 is FQNNGV. V was pared by 1 base and J by 2 bases, with 12 bases between. The CDR3 bases are TGTGCCAGCAGCTTAGTATCAGGGGACGCCTACGAGCAGTACTTC. Amino acids: CASSLVSGDAYEQYF. Using reference TRBV11-2 and TRBJ2-7 for the parts outside the CDR3, the full variable domain is EAGVAQSPRYKIIEKRQSVAFWCNPISGHATLYWYQQILGQGPKLLIQFQNNGVVDDSQLPKDRFSAERLKGVDSTLKIQPAKLEDSAVYLCASSLVSGDAYEQYFGPGTRLTVT.

The genes are TRBV27 and TRBJ1-5, with a tentative D call TRBD1 (5 bases). There are 14 residues in the CDR3. The ends were cut back, 4 bases at V and 3 bases at J, with 10 bases in the middle. Germline V CDR1 and CDR2: MNHEY, SMNVEV (reference sequence). CDR3 sequence: CASSSTASNQPQHF. CDR3 DNA: TGTGCCAGCAGTTCGACAGCTTCCAATCAGCCCCAGCATTTT.

V and J are TRBV2 and TRBJ2-5, with a possible D match to TRBD2 (5 bases). V was pared by 2 bases and J by 5 bases, with 9 bases between. This CDR3 spans 13 amino acids. Germline assignment: CDR1 SNHLY and CDR2 FYNNEI. The CDR3 region is CASSETRLETQYF. DNA for the CDR3: TGTGCCAGCAGTGAAACTAGGTTGGAGACCCAGTACTTC.

The V and J genes are TRBV9 and TRBJ2-3; possibly TRBD1 for D (5 bases). V lost 3 bases and J 0 bases, leaving 17 bases between the germline ends. Germline V CDR1 and CDR2: SGDLS, YYNGEE. The CDR3 is made up of 17 amino acids. The CDR3 coding sequence is TGTGCCAGCAGCGCCCGAGTAGGACACACTAGCACAGATACGCAGTATTTT. Its translation is CASSARVGHTSTDTQYF.

V gene TRBV4-1 combines with J gene TRBJ1-2; a weak D match, TRBD1 (5 bases). This CDR3 has 17 amino acids. V was cut by 0 bases and J by 8 bases, with 22 bases left in between. CDR1 MGHRA and CDR2 YSYEKL come from the germline V gene. The CDR3 protein is CASSQDRSRGTDIGYTF. DNA for the CDR3: TGCGCCAGCAGCCAAGATCGATCCCGGGGGACCGACATAGGCTACACCTTC.

The chain employs TRBV5-1 and TRBJ1-3; D is uncertain. CDR1 and CDR2 from the germline V gene are SGHRS and YFSETQ. CDR3 length equals 19 residues. V lost 0 bases and J 2 bases, leaving 21 bases between the germline ends. CDR3 amino acids: CASSLATSLGSRTGNTIYF. In nucleotides, the CDR3 is TGCGCCAGCAGCTTGGCGACGTCCCTAGGCTCCAGAACTGGAAACACCATATATTTT.

This clone is a singleton in its sample. The V gene is TRBV10-3, the J gene TRBJ1-2, with TRBD1 matching over 9 bases. There are 15 residues in the CDR3. The trim removed 7 bases at V and 7 bases at J, leaving 13 bases unmatched. Germline lookup yields CDR1 ENHRY and CDR2 SYGVKD. The CDR3 nucleotides are TGTGCCATCACCAGGGAGACAGGGGGGTCAAGTGGCTACACCTTC. Residues: CAITRETGGSSGYTF.

V usage is TRBV6-1 and J usage is TRBJ1-5, with D tentatively TRBD1 (6 bases). The CDR3 sequence is 14 residues long. V was shortened by 4 bases and J by 3 bases, with 10 bases between the two germline ends. Germline V gene sequence: CDR1 MNHNS, CDR2 SASEGT. As DNA, the CDR3 is TGTGCCAGCAGTGTCGGACAGACCAATCAGCCCCAGCATTTT. Translated: CASSVGQTNQPQHF.

V gene TRBV13 combines with J gene TRBJ1-5; possibly TRBD1 for D (5 bases). CDR3 length: 14 amino acids. Trimming shortened V by 6 bases and J by 2 bases, and 11 bases separated the two germline ends. Germline CDR1 is PRHDT and CDR2 is FYEKMQ (reference sequence). CDR3: CASRLWGGNQPQHF. CDR3 in DNA: TGTGCCAGCAGGCTCTGGGGCGGCAATCAGCCCCAGCATTTT.

This chain connects TRBV4-1 to TRBJ2-3; 8 bases are shared with TRBD1. Germline CDR1 and CDR2: MGHRA and YSYEKL. The CDR3 runs 17 residues. V was pared by 0 bases and J by 0 bases, with 5 bases of the junction left unmatched. Here the CDR3 DNA reads TGCGCCAGCAGCCAAGACGGACAGGGACGAAGCACAGATACGCAGTATTTT. Amino acid sequence: CASSQDGQGRSTDTQYF.